The clone carrying this T cell receptor beta chain was seen a single time. Germline CDR1 is LNHDA and CDR2 is SQIVND (reference sequence). This CDR3 comprises 18 residues. V was trimmed by 3 bases and J by 1 base, leaving 19 bases between them. This specimen belongs to a study of blood T cell repertoires in COVID-19. At the level of the study: The United States, Italy and Spain were the sources of the acute and convalescent COVID-19 samples.

This table comes from immunoSEQ multiplex PCR, and its TCRdb copy is limited to in-frame clones, with some not included. Of 150,000 to 190,000 clones listed, over 60% are singletons. The TCR sequence derives from a woman of 80 years or more with acute or convalescent COVID-19. The source material was peripheral blood. The chain has TRBV19 and TRBJ2-1; maybe TRBD1 (6 bases). The CDR3 sequence: CASSIEPAGALSYNEQFF. DNA of the CDR3: TGTGCCAGTAGTATTGAACCTGCAGGGGCTCTTTCCTACAATGAGCAGTTCTTC. Based on the CDR3 plus reference TRBV19 and TRBJ2-1, the full variable domain is DGGITQSPKYLFRKEGQNVTLSCEQNLNHDAMYWYRQDPGQGLRLIYYSQIVNDFQKGDIAEGYSVSREKKESFPLTVTSAQKNPTAFYLCASSIEPAGALSYNEQFFGPGTRLTVL.